This T cell receptor beta chain was documented in a study of blood T cells in healthy people across ages. Study conclusions and caveats: Getting older went along with TCR beta diversity per million T cells dropping roughly linearly.

In each sample, at least 7 million PBMCs were isolated. Of note for this clonotype: The antigen is undetermined. The junction departs from germline at one end; a sequencing error may be responsible.

Next came a second PCR, run for about 6 to 11 cycles, which used a sample-barcoded 5' primer along with a J-beta primer mix. Tagging of each cDNA molecule was performed by a template-switch adaptor with 12 random nucleotides. TCRdb reprocessed the 5' RACE reads via MiXCR and lists one record per CDR3 protein. This table has 500,000 to 700,000 distinct CDR3 sequences, about 30% appearing once. CDR1 and CDR2 (germline): MNHNS, SASEGT. This CDR3 is 18 amino acids long. Source material: blood. The TCR was taken from a woman older than 75 in good health. The chain couples TRBV6-1 to TRBJ1-5; 8 nucleotides agree with TRBD1. CDR3 protein: CAGSEATGAAYSNQPQHF. For the CDR3, the DNA is TGTGCCGGCAGTGAGGCGACAGGGGCCGCCTATAGCAATCAGCCCCAGCATTTT.